This is a list of T cell receptor beta chains from one sample in a study of chemoradiotherapy in HPV16-positive cancers. Profiling relied on immunoSEQ multiplex PCR, and the TCRdb table lists in-frame clones only, not all of them. The sample lists 9,500 to 15,000 clones, about nine tenths occurring once. The sequences come from blood, collected from a patient who underwent chemoradiotherapy. These receptors were collected from a human donor with HPV-associated anogenital cancer. CDR3s include the opening cysteine and the closing phenylalanine or tryptophan. The D gene is left open where the match is weak.

TRBD2	TRBV29-1	TRBJ2-3	15	TGCAGCGTGGGATTCTTAGCGGGGGGCCCAGATACGCAGTATTTT	CSVGFLAGGPDTQYF
NA	TRBV6-1	TRBJ1-2	14	TGTGCCAGCAGTCTAGAGGACAGTAACTATGGCTACACCTTC	CASSLEDSNYGYTF
NA	TRBV4-3	TRBJ2-5	16	TGCGCCAGCAGCCAAGAAATGGGGGGCTCCCAAGAGACCCAGTACTTC	CASSQEMGGSQETQYF
TRBD1	TRBV5-4	TRBJ2-5	13	TGTGCCAGCAGCCGGGACAGGGGCGAGACCCAGTACTTC	CASSRDRGETQYF
NA	TRBV5-1	TRBJ2-5	14	TGCGCCAGCAGCTTGGGGCGTTCACAAGAGACCCAGTACTTC	CASSLGRSQETQYF
NA	TRBV19	TRBJ2-3	13	TGTGCCAGTAAGTCGGTGGGCACAGATACGCAGTATTTT	CASKSVGTDTQYF
TRBD2	TRBV18	TRBJ2-1	18	TGTGCCAGCTCACCTTCAGGATCGAGGCTAGCGGCGGGCAATGAGCAGTTCTTC	CASSPSGSRLAAGNEQFF
NA	TRBV5-1	TRBJ2-1	12	TGCGCCAGCAGCTACAGGGTTGATGAGCAGTTCTTC	CASSYRVDEQFF
TRBD2	TRBV11-2	TRBJ2-5	15	TGTGCCAGCAGCCGGACTAGCGGGGACCAAGAGACCCAGTACTTC	CASSRTSGDQETQYF
TRBD1	TRBV2	TRBJ1-4	16	TGTGCCAGCATACGTAAGGGGGCAGGGGGTATAGAAAAACTGTTTTTT	CASIRKGAGGIEKLFF
NA	TRBV11-2	TRBJ2-1	15	TGTGCCAGCAGACCTACGGGACTCACCAAGAATGAGCAGTTCTTC	CASRPTGLTKNEQFF
NA	TRBV13	TRBJ2-2	15	TGTGCCAGCAGCTTTGGGGGGCGCTACACCGGGGAGCTGTTTTTT	CASSFGGRYTGELFF
NA	TRBV12-5	TRBJ2-2	16	TGTGCTAGTGGTTTGGTAACCGGGGGGCACACCGGGGAGCTGTTTTTT	CASGLVTGGHTGELFF
NA	TRBV18	TRBJ2-3	13	TGTGCCAGCTCTTCCCTGAGTGAAGATACGCAGTATTTT	CASSSLSEDTQYF
NA	TRBV10-2	TRBJ2-1	14	TGCGCCAGCAGTGAGGTTAGCTCTTTCAATGAGCAGTTCTTC	CASSEVSSFNEQFF
NA	TRBV9	TRBJ2-3	14	TGTGCCAGCAGCCCTTTCGACAGAACAGATACGCAGTATTTT	CASSPFDRTDTQYF
NA	TRBV6-1	TRBJ1-1	14	TGTGCCAGCAGTGATCCAGGGTTGAACACTGAAGCTTTCTTT	CASSDPGLNTEAFF
TRBD1	TRBV6-1	TRBJ2-5	13	TGTGCCAGCAGCTCGGGACAGGTAGAGACCCAGTACTTC	CASSSGQVETQYF
TRBD1	TRBV5-1	TRBJ1-4	15	TGCGCCAGCAGCTTGGGACAGGGGAAAGGCGAAAAACTGTTTTTT	CASSLGQGKGEKLFF
NA	TRBV2	TRBJ2-1	13	TGTGCCAGCAGTGAACAGGGTCTCAATGAGCAGTTCTTC	CASSEQGLNEQFF
NA	TRBV5-4	TRBJ2-7	14	TGTGCCAGCAGCTTGTGGGGTCTCGTCTACGAGCAGTACTTC	CASSLWGLVYEQYF
NA	TRBV6-1	TRBJ1-2	14	TGTGCCAGCAGTGACAGGCCGCGAGCCTATGGCTACACCTTC	CASSDRPRAYGYTF
NA	TRBV7-2	TRBJ2-7	16	TGTGCCAGCAGCCTAGTTCACCGGGGCCAGCCGAACGAGCAGTACTTC	CASSLVHRGQPNEQYF
TRBD1	TRBV6-6	TRBJ2-2	15	TGTGCCAGCAGTTCGACAGGGACGAACACCGGGGAGCTGTTTTTT	CASSSTGTNTGELFF